The T cell receptor beta chain under discussion was sequenced for a study of early stage breast cancer tumors (dated by TCRdb to 2016 to 2017). About the study as a whole: Of the roughly 15 invasive breast tumors, approximately 11 were found to be estrogen receptor-positive, progesterone receptor-positive and HER2-negative. Eight of the 12 ER+/PR+/HER2- tumors were invasive ductal carcinomas, while the other four were invasive lobular carcinomas. The average read coverage per sample was about 10-fold. Across all samples, about 2.9 million templates representing about 1,100,000 unique clonotypes were detected.

Study-wide conclusions, independent of this receptor: Repertoires from blood and normal breast were more alike than repertoires from blood and tumor, and in about 90% of the 16 patients, comparing each tissue with blood separated tumor from normal. Enriched TCRB sequences shared across patients were found to be mostly commonly generated sequences that were unlikely to play an important role in the tumor microenvironment. Chain pairing and functional markers such as CD4, CD8 and FOXP3 were missed by bulk genomic DNA sequencing of unsorted cells. Compared with adjacent normal breast tissue, tumors had approximately 2.5-fold higher T cell density and higher clonality. Analysis by tumor subtype was prevented by the small cohort size.

The study profiled bulk TCR beta-chain repertoires in matched peripheral blood, tumor and adjacent normal breast tissue taken from fewer than 20 patients with early-stage breast cancer. Before surgery, roughly 5-11 mL of whole blood was collected into EDTA tubes and then processed within 2 hours. Ficoll-Paque centrifugation in SepMate-50 tubes was used to isolate peripheral blood mononuclear cells. PBMCs were cryopreserved in approximately 90% FBS with around 10% DMSO in aliquots of roughly 1.8 to 4 million cells and stored in liquid nitrogen. The Qiagen AllPrep DNA/RNA Mini kit was used for genomic DNA extraction. CDR1 LNHDA and CDR2 SQIVND were looked up in the germline V gene (reference sequence). Including cysteine and phenylalanine, the CDR3 has 15 amino acids. The entry retains the CDR3 DNA only, 45 bases that are in frame from base 1. V is pruned by 5 bases and J by 6 bases, leaving 5 bases of the junction without a gene match.

Every sample was amplified as two independent genomic DNA replicates, using roughly 0.45 ug for blood and about 1.6 ug for tumor or normal breast. Following the manufacturer's instructions, the ImmunoSeq Intro kit was used to carry out TCRB sequencing on genomic DNA. Multiplex PCR was run for around 33 cycles using proprietary primers and spike-in control sequences for absolute quantification. Single-end 150-bp reads were used to sequence an 87-bp fragment spanning the CDR3 and the flanking V and J genes. Each lane of an Illumina MiSeq running version 3.0 chemistry carried seven multiplexed samples, with two replicates apiece. Per the authors' processing: Raw data were processed by the vendor's proprietary pipeline, with both replicates merged into one result per sample. A clonotype was defined as productive rearrangements that share the same V-gene family, CDR3 amino acid sequence and J-gene segment. To compute clonality, the normalized Shannon entropy (Pielou evenness) of TCRB abundances was subtracted from 1. T cell density was estimated by dividing total templates by the number of input cells inferred from the DNA input amount. Total repertoire diversity and clonality were estimated with Recon using default parameters. Clonotypes with over 0.1% abundance in tumor and at least 32-fold higher abundance in tumor than in normal breast were defined as tumor-enriched. TCRdb took this table from immuneACCESS and kept in-frame rearrangements with V and J called. Such tables lack part of the clones; where checked against another copy, unresolved V genes explain under half of the gap, and the rest is unexplained. Clone size and V and J calls were adopted from that table, with D and trimming inferred from the DNA. Within this sample are tens of thousands of clones, with around nine tenths of them counted one time only. The ten top clones hold around 4.7% of the sample.

In the case of this clone: Which antigen it targets is not known. Within one base of it there is no much larger clone, and no base qualities were kept.

The chain employs TRBV19 and TRBJ1-6; 9 nucleotides in the junction match TRBD1. The material sequenced was blood. This receptor was obtained from a person aged 70 to 85 with breast cancer. The CDR3 region has the sequence CASSFQGQGNSPLHF. The DNA is as follows: TGTGCCAGTAGTTTTCAGGGACAGGGTAATTCACCCCTCCACTTT. The variable domain in full, with residues beyond the CDR3 obtained from the reference TRBV19 and TRBJ1-6 genes, is DGGITQSPKYLFRKEGQNVTLSCEQNLNHDAMYWYRQDPGQGLRLIYYSQIVNDFQKGDIAEGYSVSREKKESFPLTVTSAQKNPTAFYLCASSFQGQGNSPLHFGNGTRLTVT.